One TCR beta chain is described in this entry. Antigen specificity is unknown. The CDR3 spans 17 residues. Germline V CDR1 and CDR2: MGHRA, YSYEKL. 5'RACE template switching with UMIs generated TCR beta cDNA. Using the 5' RACE reads, TCRdb records one entry per CDR3 protein without DNA. Reported are around 550,000 distinct CDR3 sequences; the ten largest clones contain approximately 3.6%. The data are from a study of T cells expressing NK-cell markers. Study outcomes and limitations: The leading position in the CD3+CD56-NKG2C+ fraction of several donors also went to these clonotypes.

This chain joins TRBV4-1 and TRBJ2-1; TCRdb's D gene call, TRBD2, goes unchecked for lack of DNA. Sequenced material: blood T cells: a sorted CD56 or NKG2C T cell subset, CD4+ or CD8+ T cells, or bulk PBMC T cells (not recorded which). This TCR was recovered from a young man in good health. This chain's CDR3 is CASSLGLAGDRRNEQFF.